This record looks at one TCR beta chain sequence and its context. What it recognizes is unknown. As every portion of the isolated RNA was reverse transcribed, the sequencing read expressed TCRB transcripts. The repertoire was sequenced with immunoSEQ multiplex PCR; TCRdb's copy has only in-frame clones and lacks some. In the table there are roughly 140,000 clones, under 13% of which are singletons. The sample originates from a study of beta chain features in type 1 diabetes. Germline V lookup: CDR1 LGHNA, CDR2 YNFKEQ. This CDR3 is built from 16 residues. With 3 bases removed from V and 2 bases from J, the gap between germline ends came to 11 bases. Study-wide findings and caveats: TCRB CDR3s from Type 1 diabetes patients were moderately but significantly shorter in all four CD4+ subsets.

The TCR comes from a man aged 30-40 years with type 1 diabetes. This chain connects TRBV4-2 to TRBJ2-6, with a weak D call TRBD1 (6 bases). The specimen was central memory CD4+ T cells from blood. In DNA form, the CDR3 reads TGTGCCAGCAGCCAGATACAGGGAGCTGGGGCCAACGTCCTGACTTTC. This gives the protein CASSQIQGAGANVLTF.